The next 15 T cell receptor beta chains were all read from a single sample in a study of spatial heterogeneity in lung cancer. Broader study findings: It was found that expanded intratumoral alpha and beta TCR counts tracked tumor mutation counts.

The time point: sample taken at primary tumor resection. TCRdb itself ran the 5' RACE reads through MiXCR, one entry per CDR3 protein. The sample includes about 100,000 distinct CDR3 sequences, around 4.8% of them seen just once. These TCRs are of unknown antigen specificity. Specimen: lung tumor tissue, collected at surgery. All receptors come from a male donor with early-stage non-small cell lung cancer.

At least ten counts were recorded for this clonotype. This chain links TRBV20-1 with TRBJ2-3; D remains unclear. Germline-derived CDR1 and CDR2 are DFQATT and SNEGSKA (reference sequence). The CDR3 sequence is 14 residues long. V lost 6 bases to trimming and J lost 3 bases, with 16 bases between them. The CDR3 region has the DNA TGCAGTGCCGAGAGGACCGGTAGGACAGATACGCAGTATTTT. It translates to CSAERTGRTDTQYF.

This clonotype was detected ten times or more. The rearrangement joins TRBV29-1 to TRBJ1-1, with 7 bases fitting TRBD1. The junction had 6 bases not matched to a gene; V was cut back by 8 bases and J by 6 bases. This CDR3 region has 11 residues. Germline CDR1 SQVTM, CDR2 ANQGSEA. CDR3 coding DNA: TGCAGCACAGACACAGGGGCTGAAGCTTTCTTT. As protein: CSTDTGAEAFF.

This clonotype has ten or more counts. V and J are TRBV20-1 and TRBJ2-1; 9 positions agree with TRBD2. V trimming: 4 bases; J trimming: 8 bases; junction bases outside the gene matches: 6. Germline CDR1 reads DFQATT; CDR2 reads SNEGSKA (reference sequence). This CDR3 has 13 residues. The CDR3 is CSAISGRTYEQFF. Written as DNA, the CDR3 is TGCAGTGCTATTAGCGGGAGAACCTATGAGCAGTTCTTC.

This clonotype was seen ten or more times. This rearrangement joins TRBV4-1 to TRBJ1-6, with D possibly TRBD1 on 5 matching bases. From germline, CDR1 is MGHRA and CDR2 YSYEKL. The V and J ends lost 3 bases and 14 bases respectively, with 14 bases between them. The CDR3 totals 13 residues. CDR3 loop: CASSQVGLSALHF. Here the CDR3 DNA reads TGCGCCAGCAGCCAGGTGGGACTTTCCGCCCTCCACTTT.

This clonotype was observed many times. V gene TRBV5-1 combines with J gene TRBJ2-1, with 7 bases matching TRBD2. The V and J ends lost 2 bases and 8 bases, in that order; junction bases with no gene match: 10. Germline CDR1 is SGHRS and CDR2 is YFSETQ. This CDR3 comprises 15 residues. CDR3: CASSLGLGSFDEQFF. CDR3 nucleotide sequence: TGCGCCAGCAGCTTAGGACTAGGGTCGTTCGATGAGCAGTTCTTC.

This clonotype was seen ten or more times. V and J are TRBV29-1 and TRBJ2-1, with D perhaps matching TRBD1 or TRBD2 (6 bases each). Germline V gives CDR1 SQVTM, CDR2 ANQGSEA. The CDR3 runs to 13 residues. Trimming took off 7 bases at V and 4 bases at J, with 14 bases between the two ends. The CDR3 DNA follows: TGCAGCGCACGGGGGCGGAATTACAATGAGCAGTTCTTC. Its protein is CSARGRNYNEQFF.

This clonotype came up many times. The chain recombines TRBV6-4 with TRBJ2-1; the D gene is possibly TRBD2 (6 bases). V lost 6 bases and J lost 8, with 20 bases in between. Germline V CDR1 and CDR2: MRHNA, SNTAGT. CDR3 length equals 15 residues. As DNA, the CDR3 is TGTGCCAGCAGCGCTCTAGCCGGGAGCGGCCATGAGCAGTTCTTC. This translates into CASSALAGSGHEQFF.

This clonotype has more than one count but fewer than ten. This chain connects TRBV20-1 to TRBJ2-1; 11 bases agree with TRBD2. V lost 2 bases to trimming and J lost 6 bases; unmatched junction nucleotides: 12. CDR3 length: 17 amino acids. CDR1 and CDR2 (germline): DFQATT, SNEGSKA (reference sequence). CDR3 in amino acids: CSARLGLAARGSNEQFF. CDR3 sequence (DNA): TGCAGTGCTAGACTGGGACTAGCGGCAAGAGGTTCCAATGAGCAGTTCTTC.

This clonotype was seen many times. This chain joins TRBV6-6 and TRBJ1-1, with D hard to call. The CDR3 has 11 amino acids. V was pared by 2 bases and J by 6 bases, with 4 bases between. From germline, CDR1 is MNHNY and CDR2 SVGAGI (reference sequence). Here the CDR3 DNA reads TGTGCCAGCAGTTACACTCCTGAAGCTTTCTTT. Translation gives CASSYTPEAFF.

This clonotype has more than one count but fewer than ten. The rearrangement links TRBV7-9 to TRBJ2-5; D possibly corresponds to TRBD2 (6 bases). This CDR3 comprises 15 residues. V was trimmed by 1 base and J by 5 bases, leaving 14 bases between them. From germline, CDR1 is SEHNR and CDR2 FQNEAQ (reference sequence). This chain's CDR3 is CASSLGPGTLETQYF. For the CDR3, the DNA is TGTGCCAGCAGCTTAGGCCCCGGGACTCTTGAGACCCAGTACTTC.

This clonotype was counted many times. The CDR3 region has the DNA TGTGCCAGCAGTCCAGTAGCAACTAATGAAAAACTGTTTTTT. Translated, it gives CASSPVATNEKLFF. V and J are TRBV28 and TRBJ1-4; the D is unclear. CDR1 is MDHEN, CDR2 SYDVKM, per germline. V lost 5 bases and J 0 bases, leaving 7 bases between the germline ends. CDR3 length equals 14 residues.

This clonotype was seen many times. The chain combines TRBV7-2 with TRBJ2-5; 8 bases map to TRBD2. CDR1 is SGHTA, CDR2 FQGNSA, per germline. With V trimmed by 4 bases and J by 2 bases, 6 bases remained unmatched. CDR3 length equals 15 residues. The CDR3 reads CASSSQTSGQETQYF. The CDR3 DNA sequence: TGTGCCAGCAGCTCCCAAACTAGCGGTCAAGAGACCCAGTACTTC.

The chain has TRBV10-1 and TRBJ2-3; 10 bases map to TRBD2. The germline V gene has CDR1 WNHNN and CDR2 SYGVQD (reference sequence). V lost 3 bases to trimming and J lost 4 bases; unmatched junction nucleotides: 7. This CDR3 region has 16 residues. The CDR3 region is CASSDWSGRAPDTQYF. In DNA, the CDR3 is TGCGCCAGCAGTGATTGGAGCGGGAGGGCCCCAGATACGCAGTATTTT.

This clonotype was picked up many times. The J gene is TRBJ1-1, the V gene TRBV5-1, with a possible D match to TRBD1 (5 bases). Germline-derived CDR1 and CDR2 are SGHRS and YFSETQ. V shed 4 bases and J shed 4 bases, with 38 bases lying between them. CDR3 length equals 22 residues. CDR3 DNA sequence: TGCGCCAGCAGCCCGAAATTAACAGGATTCGGTAAGAACGGGGTTGAAGGCACTGAAGCTTTCTTT. It is translated as CASSPKLTGFGKNGVEGTEAFF.

The J gene is TRBJ2-1, the V gene TRBV28; 7 bases align to TRBD1. This CDR3 is 14 amino acids long. Per germline, CDR1 MDHEN and CDR2 SYDVKM. The J segment lost 7 bases and the V segment lost 7 bases, leaving 10 bases of the junction unmatched. The CDR3 spells CASIRGGAGNEQFF. CDR3 in DNA: TGTGCCAGCATCAGAGGGGGCGCGGGTAATGAGCAGTTCTTC.